This TCR beta chain was profiled in a study of PD-1 blockade in classical Hodgkin lymphoma. Overall study results and limits: Patients were excluded if nivolumab began under 1 year after ASCT (the autologous transplant). Diversity similar to that of newly diagnosed patients was seen at baseline in complete responders. Newly diagnosed patients were reported to start with lower TCR diversity than healthy donors. At C4D1, TCR diversity had climbed significantly for CD4+ cells, though not for CD8+ cells.

The time point: cycle 4 day 1 (C4D1), after less than 7 weeks of nivolumab. The patients all showed relapse after autologous stem cell transplantation, while their brentuximab vedotin exposure varied. CDR1 and CDR2 (germline): SGHRS, YFSETQ. The V end was cut by 0 bases, the J end by 0 bases, with 10 bases between. The CDR3 runs to 15 residues. For this clone: Its antigen is currently unknown.

Profiled with immunoSEQ multiplex PCR; TCRdb holds only in-frame clones, not every one. The table records some 27,000 clones, 80% of them present only once. The chain employs TRBV5-1 and TRBJ2-7; D may be TRBD1 (5 bases). The source is a human donor with classical Hodgkin lymphoma. The input for sequencing was peripheral blood mononuclear cells (PBMCs), taken before the fourth cycle of nivolumab. CDR3 bases: TGCGCCAGCAGCTTGGAAGGGGCCAGCTCCTACGAGCAGTACTTC. This encodes CASSLEGASSYEQYF.